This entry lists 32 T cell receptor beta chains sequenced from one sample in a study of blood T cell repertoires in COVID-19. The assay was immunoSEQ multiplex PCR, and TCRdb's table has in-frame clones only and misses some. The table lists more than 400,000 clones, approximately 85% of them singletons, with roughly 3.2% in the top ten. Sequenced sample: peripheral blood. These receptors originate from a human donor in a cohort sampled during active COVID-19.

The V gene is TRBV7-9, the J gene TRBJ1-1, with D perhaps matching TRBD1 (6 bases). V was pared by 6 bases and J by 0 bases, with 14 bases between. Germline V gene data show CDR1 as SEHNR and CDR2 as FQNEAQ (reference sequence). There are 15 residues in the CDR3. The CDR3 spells CASRKGQIMNTEAFF. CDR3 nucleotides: TGTGCCAGCAGAAAAGGACAGATTATGAACACTGAAGCTTTCTTT. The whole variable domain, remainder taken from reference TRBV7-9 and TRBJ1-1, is DTGVSQNPRHKITKRGQNVTFRCDPISEHNRLYWYRQTLGQGPEFLTYFQNEAQLEKSRLLSDRFSAERPKGSFSTLEIQRTEQGDSAMYLCASRKGQIMNTEAFFGQGTRLTVV.

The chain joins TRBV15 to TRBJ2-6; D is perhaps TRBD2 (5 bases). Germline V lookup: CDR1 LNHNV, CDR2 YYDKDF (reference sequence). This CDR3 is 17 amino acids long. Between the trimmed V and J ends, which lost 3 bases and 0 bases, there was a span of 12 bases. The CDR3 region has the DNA TGTGCCACCAGCAGCTGGACTGGAAGCTCTGGGGCCAACGTCCTGACTTTC. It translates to CATSSWTGSSGANVLTF.

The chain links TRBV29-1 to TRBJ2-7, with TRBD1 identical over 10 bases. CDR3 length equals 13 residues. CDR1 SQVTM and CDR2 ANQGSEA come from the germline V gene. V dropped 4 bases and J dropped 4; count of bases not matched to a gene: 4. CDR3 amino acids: CSVGTGGIYEQYF. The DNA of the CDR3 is TGCAGCGTTGGGACAGGGGGTATATACGAGCAGTACTTC.

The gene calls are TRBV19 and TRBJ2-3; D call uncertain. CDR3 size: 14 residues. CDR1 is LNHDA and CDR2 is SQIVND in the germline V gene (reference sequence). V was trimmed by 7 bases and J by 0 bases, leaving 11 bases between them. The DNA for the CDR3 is TGTGCCAGTAAAGACTTGCGGAGCACAGATACGCAGTATTTT. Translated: CASKDLRSTDTQYF.

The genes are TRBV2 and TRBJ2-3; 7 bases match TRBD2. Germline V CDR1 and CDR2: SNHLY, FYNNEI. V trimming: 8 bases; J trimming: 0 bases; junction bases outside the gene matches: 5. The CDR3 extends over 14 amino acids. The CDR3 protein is CASYIAGSTDTQYF. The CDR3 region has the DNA TGTGCCAGCTACATAGCGGGCAGCACAGATACGCAGTATTTT. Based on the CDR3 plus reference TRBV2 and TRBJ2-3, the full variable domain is EPEVTQTPSHQVTQMGQEVILRCVPISNHLYFYWYRQILGQKVEFLVSFYNNEISEKSEIFDDQFSVERPDGSNFTLKIRSTKLEDSAMYFCASYIAGSTDTQYFGPGTRLTVL.

The CDR3 loop reads CASSVGEFGNTIYF. For the CDR3, the DNA is TGTGCCAGCAGCGTAGGAGAATTTGGAAACACCATATATTTT. The chain has TRBV9 and TRBJ1-3; D call uncertain. Between the trimmed V and J ends, which lost 0 bases and 3 bases, there was a span of 7 bases. Looked up from germline, CDR1 is SGDLS and CDR2 is YYNGEE. This CDR3 has 14 residues.

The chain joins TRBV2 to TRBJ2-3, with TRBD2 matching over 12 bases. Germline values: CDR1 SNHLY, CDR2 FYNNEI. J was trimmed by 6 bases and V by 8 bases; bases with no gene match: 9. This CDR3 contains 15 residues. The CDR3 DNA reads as TGTGCCAGCGTCAGACTAGCGGGAGTTCCCGATACGCAGTATTTT. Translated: CASVRLAGVPDTQYF.

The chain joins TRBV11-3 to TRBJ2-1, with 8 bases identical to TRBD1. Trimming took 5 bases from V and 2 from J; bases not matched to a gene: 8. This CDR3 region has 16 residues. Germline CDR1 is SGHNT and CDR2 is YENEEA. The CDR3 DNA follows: TGTGCCAGCAGCCCTCAGGGGGCTCGCCCCTACAATGAGCAGTTCTTC. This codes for CASSPQGARPYNEQFF.

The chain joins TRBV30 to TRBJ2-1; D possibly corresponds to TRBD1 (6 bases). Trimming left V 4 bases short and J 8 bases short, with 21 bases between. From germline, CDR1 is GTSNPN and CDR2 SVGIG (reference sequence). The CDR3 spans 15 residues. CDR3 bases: TGTGCCTGGACTAGATCGGGGACACCTTGGGATGAGCAGTTCTTC. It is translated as CAWTRSGTPWDEQFF.

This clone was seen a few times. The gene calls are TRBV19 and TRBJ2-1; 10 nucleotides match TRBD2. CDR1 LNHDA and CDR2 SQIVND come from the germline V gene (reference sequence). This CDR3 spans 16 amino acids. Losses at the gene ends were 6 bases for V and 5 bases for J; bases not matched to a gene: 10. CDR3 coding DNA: TGTGCCAGTAGGGGGTTCGGACTAGCGGCAAACAATGAGCAGTTCTTC. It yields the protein CASRGFGLAANNEQFF.

In nucleotides, the CDR3 is TGTGCCAGCAGTTCAGGAGAGAGGGGCAATCAGCCCCAGCATTTT. This sequence encodes CASSSGERGNQPQHF. The gene calls are TRBV6-5 and TRBJ1-5; D uncertain. Per germline, CDR1 MNHEY and CDR2 SVGAGI. Trimming shortened V by 4 bases and J by 2 bases, and 12 bases separated the two germline ends. This CDR3 spans 15 amino acids.

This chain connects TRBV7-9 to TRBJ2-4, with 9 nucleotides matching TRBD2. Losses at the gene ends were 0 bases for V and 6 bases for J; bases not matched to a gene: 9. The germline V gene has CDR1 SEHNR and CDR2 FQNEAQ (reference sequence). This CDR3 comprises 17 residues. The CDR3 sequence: CASSLALGSGSGNIQYF. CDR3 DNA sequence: TGTGCCAGCAGCTTAGCGCTGGGTAGCGGGAGTGGAAACATTCAGTACTTC.

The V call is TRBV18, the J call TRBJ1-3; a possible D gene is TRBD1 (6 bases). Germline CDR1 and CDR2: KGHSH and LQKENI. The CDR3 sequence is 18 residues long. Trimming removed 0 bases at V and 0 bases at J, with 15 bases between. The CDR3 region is CASSPPIGGAFSGNTIYF. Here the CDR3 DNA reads TGTGCCAGCTCACCACCGATCGGGGGGGCCTTCTCTGGAAACACCATATATTTT.

The CDR3 DNA follows: TGTGCCAGCAGTTGGGACAGTGGAAAAGCTTTCTTT. Encoded protein: CASSWDSGKAFF. The chain has TRBV5-4 and TRBJ1-1; 7 nucleotides agree with TRBD1. After removal of 5 bases from V and 9 bases from J, the junction contained 7 bases not matched to a gene. Germline assignment: CDR1 SGHNT and CDR2 YYREEE (reference sequence). There are 12 residues in the CDR3.

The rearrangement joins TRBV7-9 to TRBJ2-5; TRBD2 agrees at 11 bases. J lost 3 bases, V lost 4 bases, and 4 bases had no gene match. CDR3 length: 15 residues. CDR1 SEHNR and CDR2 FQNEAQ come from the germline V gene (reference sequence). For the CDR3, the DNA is TGTGCCAGCAGCTGGGGACTAGCGGAAGAAGAGACCCAGTACTTC. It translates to CASSWGLAEEETQYF. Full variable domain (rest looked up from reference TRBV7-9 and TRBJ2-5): DTGVSQNPRHKITKRGQNVTFRCDPISEHNRLYWYRQTLGQGPEFLTYFQNEAQLEKSRLLSDRFSAERPKGSFSTLEIQRTEQGDSAMYLCASSWGLAEEETQYFGPGTRLLVL.

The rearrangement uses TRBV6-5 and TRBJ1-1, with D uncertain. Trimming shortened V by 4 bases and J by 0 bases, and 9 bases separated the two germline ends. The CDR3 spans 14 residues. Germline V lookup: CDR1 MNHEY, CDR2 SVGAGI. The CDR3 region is CASSSGKLNTEAFF. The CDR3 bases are TGTGCCAGCAGTTCCGGGAAGCTGAACACTGAAGCTTTCTTT.

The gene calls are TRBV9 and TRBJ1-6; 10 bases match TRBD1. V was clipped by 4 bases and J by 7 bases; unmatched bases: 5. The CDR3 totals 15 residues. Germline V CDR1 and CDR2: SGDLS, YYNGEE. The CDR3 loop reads CASSIGQGGNSPLHF. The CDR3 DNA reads TGTGCCAGCAGCATCGGACAGGGGGGAAATTCACCCCTCCACTTT.

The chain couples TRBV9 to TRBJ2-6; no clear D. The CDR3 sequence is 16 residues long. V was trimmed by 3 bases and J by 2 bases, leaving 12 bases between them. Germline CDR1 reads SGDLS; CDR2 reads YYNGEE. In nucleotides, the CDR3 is TGTGCCAGCAGCGACAAAGACAAAGCTGGGGCCAACGTCCTGACTTTC. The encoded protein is CASSDKDKAGANVLTF.

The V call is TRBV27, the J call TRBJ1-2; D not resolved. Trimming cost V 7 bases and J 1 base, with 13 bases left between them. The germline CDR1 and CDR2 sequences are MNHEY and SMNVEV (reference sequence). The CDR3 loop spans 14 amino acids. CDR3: CASKIDWSNYGYTF. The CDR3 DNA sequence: TGTGCCAGCAAAATTGATTGGAGTAACTATGGCTACACCTTC.

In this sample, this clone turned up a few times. The CDR3 sequence is CASSTVTPRRQGLYEQYF. DNA of the CDR3: TGTGCCAGTAGTACAGTTACCCCCCGGCGACAGGGTCTTTACGAGCAGTACTTC. This chain links TRBV19 with TRBJ2-7; 7 nucleotides align to TRBD1. CDR1 is LNHDA, CDR2 SQIVND, per germline (reference sequence). This CDR3 contains 18 residues. V dropped 4 bases and J dropped 4; count of bases not matched to a gene: 19.

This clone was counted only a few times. The CDR3 coding sequence is TGTGCCAGCTCACCCCTTGGGACAGCCTCTGGGGCCAACGTCCTGACTTTC. It specifies CASSPLGTASGANVLTF. The chain joins TRBV18 to TRBJ2-6, with TRBD1 matching 7 bases. V gave up 3 bases and J gave up 0 bases; unmatched junction bases: 5. CDR1 is KGHSH and CDR2 is LQKENI in the germline V gene. The CDR3 is made up of 17 amino acids. Full variable domain (outside the CDR3, taken from reference TRBV18 and TRBJ2-6): NAGVMQNPRHLVRRRGQEARLRCSPMKGHSHVYWYRQLPEEGLKFMVYLQKENIIDESGMPKERFSAEFPKEGPSILRIQQVVRGDSAAYFCASSPLGTASGANVLTFGAGSRLTVL.

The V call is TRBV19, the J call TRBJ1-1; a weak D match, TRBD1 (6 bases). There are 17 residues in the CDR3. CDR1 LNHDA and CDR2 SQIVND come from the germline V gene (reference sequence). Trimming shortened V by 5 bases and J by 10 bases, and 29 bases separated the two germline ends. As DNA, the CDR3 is TGTGCCAGTAGTGCCCGGGACGCCGGATTAAAAATAGGGGGAGCTTTCTTT. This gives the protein CASSARDAGLKIGGAFF.

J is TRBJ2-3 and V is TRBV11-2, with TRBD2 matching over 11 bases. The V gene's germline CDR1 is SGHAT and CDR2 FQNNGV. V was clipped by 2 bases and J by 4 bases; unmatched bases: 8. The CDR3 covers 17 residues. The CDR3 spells CASSLRGTSGAADTQYF. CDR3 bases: TGTGCCAGCAGCTTAAGGGGGACTAGCGGTGCAGCAGATACGCAGTATTTT.

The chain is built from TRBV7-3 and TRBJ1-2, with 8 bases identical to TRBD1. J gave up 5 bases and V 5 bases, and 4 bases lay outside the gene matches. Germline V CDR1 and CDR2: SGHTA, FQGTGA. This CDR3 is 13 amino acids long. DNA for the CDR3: TGTGCCAGCAGCGAGGACAGGGTATATGGCTACACCTTC. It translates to CASSEDRVYGYTF.

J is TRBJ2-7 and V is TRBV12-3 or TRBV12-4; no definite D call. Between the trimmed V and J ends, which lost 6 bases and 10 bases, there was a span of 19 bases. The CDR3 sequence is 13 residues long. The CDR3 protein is CASSENSKAHQYF. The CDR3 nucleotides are TGTGCCAGCAGCGAAAACAGCAAGGCCCATCAGTACTTC.

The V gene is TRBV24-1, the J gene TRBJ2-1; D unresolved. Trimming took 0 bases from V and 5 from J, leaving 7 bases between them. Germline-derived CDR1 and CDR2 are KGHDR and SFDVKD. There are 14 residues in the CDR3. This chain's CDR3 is CATSDLARNNEQFF. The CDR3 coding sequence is TGTGCCACCAGTGATTTGGCTAGAAACAATGAGCAGTTCTTC.

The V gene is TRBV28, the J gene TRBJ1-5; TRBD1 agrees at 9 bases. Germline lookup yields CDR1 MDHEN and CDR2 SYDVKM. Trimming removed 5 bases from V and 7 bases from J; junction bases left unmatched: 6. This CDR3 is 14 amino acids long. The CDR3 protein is CASSETGGWQPQHF. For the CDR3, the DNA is TGTGCCAGCAGTGAGACAGGGGGTTGGCAGCCCCAGCATTTT.

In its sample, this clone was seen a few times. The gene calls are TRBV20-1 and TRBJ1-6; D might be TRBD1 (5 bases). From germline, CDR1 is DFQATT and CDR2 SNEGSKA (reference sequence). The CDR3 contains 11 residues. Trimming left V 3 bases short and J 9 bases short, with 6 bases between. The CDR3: CSASDSSPLHF. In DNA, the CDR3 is TGCAGTGCTAGTGACAGTTCACCCCTCCACTTT.

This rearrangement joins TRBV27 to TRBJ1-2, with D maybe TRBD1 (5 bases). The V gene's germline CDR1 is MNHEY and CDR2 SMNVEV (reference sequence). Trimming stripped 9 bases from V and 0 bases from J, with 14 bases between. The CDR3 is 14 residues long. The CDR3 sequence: CASRGSFANYGYTF. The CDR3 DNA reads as TGTGCCAGTCGGGGGAGTTTCGCTAACTATGGCTACACCTTC.

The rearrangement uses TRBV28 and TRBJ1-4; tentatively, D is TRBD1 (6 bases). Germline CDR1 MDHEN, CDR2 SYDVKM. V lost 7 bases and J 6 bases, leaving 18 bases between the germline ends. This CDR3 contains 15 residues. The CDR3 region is CASNPPGEGDEKLFF. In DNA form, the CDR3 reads TGTGCCAGCAACCCGCCAGGGGAGGGGGATGAAAAACTGTTTTTT.

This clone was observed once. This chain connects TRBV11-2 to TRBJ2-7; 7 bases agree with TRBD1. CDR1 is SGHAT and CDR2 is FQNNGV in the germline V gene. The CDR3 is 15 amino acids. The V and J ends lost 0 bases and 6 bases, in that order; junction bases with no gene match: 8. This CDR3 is CASSLEGGQTSEQYF. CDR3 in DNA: TGTGCCAGCAGCTTAGAAGGGGGCCAGACGTCCGAGCAGTACTTC.

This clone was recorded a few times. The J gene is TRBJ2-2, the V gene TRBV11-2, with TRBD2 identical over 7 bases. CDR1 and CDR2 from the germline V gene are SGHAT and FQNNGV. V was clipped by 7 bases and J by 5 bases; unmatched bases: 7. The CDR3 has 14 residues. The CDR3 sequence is CASIPGGGTGELFF. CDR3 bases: TGTGCCAGCATTCCAGGCGGGGGAACCGGGGAGCTGTTTTTT.